The rows below give T cell receptor beta chains drawn from one sample of a study of blood T cell repertoires in COVID-19. Only in-frame clones appear in the TCRdb table, and some are missing; sequencing was by immunoSEQ multiplex PCR. In the table there are some 150,000 clones, 87% of which are singletons. Sequenced material: peripheral blood. The receptors originated from a woman in her 50s with acute or convalescent COVID-19. Both conserved end residues are part of each CDR3. A D gene is named only where the DNA matches it firmly. The size of a clone is reported for some rows only, either as once, few or many, or as a class for expanded clones.

cdr3_nt: TGTGCCAGCAGCGTATTCGAAAAACTGTTTTTT; cdr3_aa: CASSVFEKLFF; j_call: TRBJ1-4; d_call: -; v_call: TRBV7-9; clone_size: -
cdr3_nt: TGTGCCAGCAGTTACTCGGCAGGGGGCGGCACTGAAGCTTTCTTT; cdr3_aa: CASSYSAGGGTEAFF; j_call: TRBJ1-1; d_call: TRBD1; v_call: TRBV6-2/TRBV6-3; clone_size: -
cdr3_nt: TGCGCCAGCAGCTTGCGGCTAGCGCGTTACAATGAGCAGTTCTTC; cdr3_aa: CASSLRLARYNEQFF; j_call: TRBJ2-1; d_call: -; v_call: TRBV5-1; clone_size: -
cdr3_nt: TGTGCCAGCAGCTTGGATCCGGACCAAGAGACCCAGTACTTC; cdr3_aa: CASSLDPDQETQYF; j_call: TRBJ2-5; d_call: -; v_call: TRBV5-4; clone_size: -
cdr3_nt: TGTGCCAGCAGCCGTCCAGGGGCGTCCTACGAGCAGTACTTC; cdr3_aa: CASSRPGASYEQYF; j_call: TRBJ2-7; d_call: -; v_call: TRBV5-6; clone_size: -
cdr3_nt: TGTGCCAGCTCAACCCCCGTGGACAGGGGCAATGAGCAGTTCTTC; cdr3_aa: CASSTPVDRGNEQFF; j_call: TRBJ2-1; d_call: TRBD1; v_call: TRBV18; clone_size: -
cdr3_nt: TGTGCCAGTGATACCAGGTATACTGAAGCTTTCTTT; cdr3_aa: CASDTRYTEAFF; j_call: TRBJ1-1; d_call: -; v_call: TRBV19; clone_size: -
cdr3_nt: TGTGCCAGCAGCCAAGGGTTTGGGGGGGCCGGCTACACCTTC; cdr3_aa: CASSQGFGGAGYTF; j_call: TRBJ1-2; d_call: -; v_call: TRBV3-1/TRBV3-2; clone_size: -
cdr3_nt: TGTGCCAGCAGTTTATGGGCAGGGAAGGAGAATGGCTACACCTTC; cdr3_aa: CASSLWAGKENGYTF; j_call: TRBJ1-2; d_call: -; v_call: TRBV27; clone_size: once
cdr3_nt: TGTGCCTGGAGTGTCAGGACTGACCCAACTAATGAAAAACTGTTTTTT; cdr3_aa: CAWSVRTDPTNEKLFF; j_call: TRBJ1-4; d_call: -; v_call: TRBV30; clone_size: -
cdr3_nt: TGTGCCAGTGGACAGGGCCGTCACCAGCCCCAGCATTTT; cdr3_aa: CASGQGRHQPQHF; j_call: TRBJ1-5; d_call: TRBD1; v_call: TRBV6-5; clone_size: -
cdr3_nt: TGCGCCAGCAGCTTGGAAGGACTGAACTATGGCTACACCTTC; cdr3_aa: CASSLEGLNYGYTF; j_call: TRBJ1-2; d_call: -; v_call: TRBV5-1; clone_size: -
cdr3_nt: TGTGCCAGCCGGGGGGCCTTCTCTGGAAACACCATATATTTT; cdr3_aa: CASRGAFSGNTIYF; j_call: TRBJ1-3; d_call: -; v_call: TRBV7-9; clone_size: -
cdr3_nt: TGTGCCAGCAGGCCCGACAGGGGGACCGCTAACTATGGCTACACCTTC; cdr3_aa: CASRPDRGTANYGYTF; j_call: TRBJ1-2; d_call: TRBD1; v_call: TRBV6-6; clone_size: -
cdr3_nt: TGTGCCACCAGTGAGGGACAGGGAGGGTCCTACGAGCAGTACTTC; cdr3_aa: CATSEGQGGSYEQYF; j_call: TRBJ2-7; d_call: TRBD1; v_call: TRBV24-1; clone_size: -
cdr3_nt: TGTGCCAGCTCACCAACTTCAGGGGGCTTGAAAGAAAAACTGTTTTTT; cdr3_aa: CASSPTSGGLKEKLFF; j_call: TRBJ1-4; d_call: TRBD1; v_call: TRBV18; clone_size: -
cdr3_nt: TGTGCCAGCAGCTTACAGGGGGCGAACACTGAAGCTTTCTTT; cdr3_aa: CASSLQGANTEAFF; j_call: TRBJ1-1; d_call: TRBD1; v_call: TRBV7-3; clone_size: -
cdr3_nt: TGTGCTAGTGGTCCAACGACATATGAAGCTTTCTTT; cdr3_aa: CASGPTTYEAFF; j_call: TRBJ1-1; d_call: -; v_call: TRBV12-5; clone_size: -
cdr3_nt: TGTGCCAGCAGCGTCGACGTCCTGACTTTC; cdr3_aa: CASSVDVLTF; j_call: TRBJ2-6; d_call: -; v_call: TRBV2; clone_size: once
cdr3_nt: TGTGCCAGCAGTCCCATCGGAAACACCATATATTTT; cdr3_aa: CASSPIGNTIYF; j_call: TRBJ1-3; d_call: -; v_call: TRBV28; clone_size: -
cdr3_nt: TGTGCCAGCAGCCTAGGGACAGGGGAGGGCACAGATACGCAGTATTTT; cdr3_aa: CASSLGTGEGTDTQYF; j_call: TRBJ2-3; d_call: TRBD1; v_call: TRBV5-4; clone_size: -
cdr3_nt: TGTGCCACCAGTGACGCAGGGAGGGAGACCCAGTACTTC; cdr3_aa: CATSDAGRETQYF; j_call: TRBJ2-5; d_call: -; v_call: TRBV24-1; clone_size: -
cdr3_nt: TGTGCCAGCAGCCCGACAGGGAACTATGGCTACACCTTC; cdr3_aa: CASSPTGNYGYTF; j_call: TRBJ1-2; d_call: TRBD1; v_call: TRBV5-6; clone_size: -
cdr3_nt: TGTGCCAGCTCACCAAGGAAGGGCAGGGGAGAAAGTGAAAAACTGTTTTTT; cdr3_aa: CASSPRKGRGESEKLFF; j_call: TRBJ1-4; d_call: -; v_call: TRBV18; clone_size: -